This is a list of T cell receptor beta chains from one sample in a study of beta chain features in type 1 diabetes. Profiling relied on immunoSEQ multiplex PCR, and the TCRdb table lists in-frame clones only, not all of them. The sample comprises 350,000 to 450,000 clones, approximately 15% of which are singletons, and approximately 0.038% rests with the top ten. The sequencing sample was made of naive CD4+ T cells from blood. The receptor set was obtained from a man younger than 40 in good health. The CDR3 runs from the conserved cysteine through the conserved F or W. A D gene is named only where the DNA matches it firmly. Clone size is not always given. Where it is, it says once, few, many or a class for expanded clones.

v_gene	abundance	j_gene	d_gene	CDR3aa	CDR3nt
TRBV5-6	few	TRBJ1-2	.	CASSLSDPKGYTF	TGTGCCAGCAGCCTTTCGGACCCTAAGGGCTACACCTTC
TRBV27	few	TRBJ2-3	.	CASSLRNTQYF	TGTGCCAGCAGTTTGAGAAATACGCAGTATTTT
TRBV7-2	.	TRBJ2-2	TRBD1	CASSLRTGNTGELFF	TGTGCCAGCAGCTTGCGGACAGGGAACACCGGGGAGCTGTTTTTT
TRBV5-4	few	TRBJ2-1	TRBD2	CASSLARRLAGNEQFF	TGTGCCAGCAGCTTGGCTAGGAGACTAGCGGGTAATGAGCAGTTCTTC
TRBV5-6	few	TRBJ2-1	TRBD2	CASSLRMASGKYNEQFF	TGTGCCAGCAGCTTGCGCATGGCTAGCGGGAAATACAATGAGCAGTTCTTC
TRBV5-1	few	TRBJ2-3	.	CASSLRTDTQYF	TGCGCCAGCAGCTTGAGAACAGATACGCAGTATTTT
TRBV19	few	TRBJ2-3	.	CASSVGVPTDTQYF	TGTGCCAGTAGTGTAGGAGTACCCACAGATACGCAGTATTTT
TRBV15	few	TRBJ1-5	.	CATSRVDQPQHF	TGTGCCACCAGCAGAGTGGATCAGCCCCAGCATTTT
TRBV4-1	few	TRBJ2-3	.	CASSQPDTDTQYF	TGCGCCAGCAGCCAACCAGACACAGATACGCAGTATTTT
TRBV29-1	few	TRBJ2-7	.	CSGVTANYEQYF	TGCAGCGGCGTGACAGCGAACTACGAGCAGTACTTC
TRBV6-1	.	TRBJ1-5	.	CASSLDPGYQPQHF	TGTGCCAGCAGTCTAGACCCGGGTTATCAGCCCCAGCATTTT
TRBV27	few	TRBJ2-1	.	CASSLLGRHNEQFF	TGTGCCAGCAGTTTATTGGGGAGACACAATGAGCAGTTCTTC
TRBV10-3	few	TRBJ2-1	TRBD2	CAISELAGSYNEQFF	TGTGCCATCAGTGAACTAGCGGGGTCCTACAATGAGCAGTTCTTC
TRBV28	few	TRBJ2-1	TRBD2	CASSLVIGGSYNEQFF	TGTGCCAGCAGTTTAGTCATCGGCGGGAGTTACAATGAGCAGTTCTTC
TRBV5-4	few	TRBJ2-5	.	CASSPTGRQETQYF	TGTGCCAGCAGCCCAACGGGACGTCAAGAGACCCAGTACTTC
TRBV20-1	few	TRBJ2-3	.	CSAMGTDTQYF	TGCAGTGCTATGGGCACAGATACGCAGTATTTT
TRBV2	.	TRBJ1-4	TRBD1	CASNGQASTNEKLFF	TGTGCCAGCAACGGACAGGCCTCAACTAATGAAAAACTGTTTTTT
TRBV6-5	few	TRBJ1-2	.	CASSQVFDYGYTF	TGTGCCAGTTCACAGGTGTTTGACTATGGCTACACCTTC
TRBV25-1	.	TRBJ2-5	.	CASWGDRKETQYF	TGTGCCAGCTGGGGGGATCGGAAAGAGACCCAGTACTTC
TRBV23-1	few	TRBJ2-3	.	CASLSLRREYTDTQYF	TGCGCCAGCCTCAGCCTTAGGAGGGAGTACACAGATACGCAGTATTTT
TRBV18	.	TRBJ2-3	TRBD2	CASSPLGLAGGGTDTQYF	TGTGCCAGCTCACCACTCGGACTAGCGGGGGGCGGCACAGATACGCAGTATTTT
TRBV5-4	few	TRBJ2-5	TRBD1	CASSWRQGYQETQYF	TGTGCCAGCAGCTGGAGACAGGGATATCAAGAGACCCAGTACTTC
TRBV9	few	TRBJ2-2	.	CASSPRGGNTGELFF	TGTGCCAGCAGCCCCCGGGGTGGCAACACCGGGGAGCTGTTTTTT
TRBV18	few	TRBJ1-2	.	CASSPGQVRYGYTF	TGTGCCAGCTCACCAGGGCAGGTGAGGTATGGCTACACCTTC
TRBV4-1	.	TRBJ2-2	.	CASSPPMITGELFF	TGCGCCAGCAGCCCTCCGATGATCACCGGGGAGCTGTTTTTT
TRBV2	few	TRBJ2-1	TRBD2	CATRGTSGSYNEQFF	TGTGCCACCCGCGGGACTAGCGGGAGCTACAATGAGCAGTTCTTC
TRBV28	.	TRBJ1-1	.	CASSVGGSLDTEAFF	TGTGCCAGCAGTGTAGGGGGTTCTCTAGACACTGAAGCTTTCTTT
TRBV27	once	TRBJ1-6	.	CASSFVRVNSPLHF	TGTGCCAGCAGTTTTGTCAGGGTTAATTCACCCCTCCACTTT
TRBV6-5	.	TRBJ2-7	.	CASSWPGSSEQYF	TGTGCCAGCAGTTGGCCCGGGTCCAGCGAGCAGTACTTC
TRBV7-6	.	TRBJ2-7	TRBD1	CASSLVNGQDTYEQYF	TGTGCCAGCAGCTTAGTTAATGGACAGGATACCTACGAGCAGTACTTC
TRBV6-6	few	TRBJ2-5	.	CASSYSLQGGETQYF	TGTGCCAGCAGTTACTCGTTACAGGGAGGGGAGACCCAGTACTTC
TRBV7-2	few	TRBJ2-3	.	CASSLTARVPDTQYF	TGTGCCAGCAGCCTAACAGCGCGGGTCCCAGATACGCAGTATTTT
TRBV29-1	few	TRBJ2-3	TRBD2	CSVVGTSGGDTDTQYF	TGCAGCGTTGTCGGGACTAGCGGGGGGGACACAGATACGCAGTATTTT